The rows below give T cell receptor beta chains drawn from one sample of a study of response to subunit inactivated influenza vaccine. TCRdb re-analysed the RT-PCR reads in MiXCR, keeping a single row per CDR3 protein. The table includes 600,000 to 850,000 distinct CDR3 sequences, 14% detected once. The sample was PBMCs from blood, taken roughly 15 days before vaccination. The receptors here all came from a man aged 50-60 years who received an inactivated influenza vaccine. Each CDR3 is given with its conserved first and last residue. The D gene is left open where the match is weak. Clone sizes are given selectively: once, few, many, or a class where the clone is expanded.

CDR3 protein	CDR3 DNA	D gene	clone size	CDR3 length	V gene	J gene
CASSLGQWEQFF	TGCGCCAGCAGCTTGGGCCAGTGGGAGCAGTTCTTC	-	few	12	TRBV5-1	TRBJ2-1
CASSVADANEKLFF	TGTGCCAGCAGCGTAGCGGATGCGAATGAAAAACTGTTTTTT	-	few	14	TRBV9	TRBJ1-4
CASSLHIGQGVTGELFF	TGTGCCAGCAGCTTACACATTGGACAGGGCGTCACCGGGGAGCTGTTTTTT	TRBD1	-	17	TRBV7-9	TRBJ2-2
CASSPNSGSVYEQYF	TGCGCCAGCAGCCCGAACAGCGGCAGTGTCTACGAGCAGTACTTC	-	-	15	TRBV5-1	TRBJ2-7
CSAPLIGVSYEQYF	TGCAGTGCTCCCCTCATAGGCGTCTCCTACGAGCAGTACTTC	-	-	14	TRBV20-1	TRBJ2-7
CASIPGGEYYEQYF	TGTGCCAGCATCCCAGGCGGGGAGTACTACGAGCAGTACTTC	-	-	14	TRBV7-9	TRBJ2-7
CASSHGVRGTNEKLFF	TGTGCCAGCAGCCATGGGGTCCGGGGCACTAATGAAAAACTGTTTTTT	-	-	16	TRBV3-1	TRBJ1-4
CASSTQGAKTGELFF	TGTGCCAGCAGCACACAGGGGGCGAAAACCGGGGAGCTGTTTTTT	TRBD1	few	15	TRBV7-9	TRBJ2-2
CASSQSFGGSGETQYF	TGTGCCAGCAGCCAATCCTTCGGGGGGTCGGGTGAGACCCAGTACTTC	TRBD2	-	16	TRBV4-2	TRBJ2-5
CASSTGTSGSPLHF	TGCGCCAGCAGCACCGGGACCTCGGGCTCACCCCTCCACTTT	-	-	14	TRBV5-1	TRBJ1-6
CASSQQGAREQFF	TGTGCCAGCAGCCAACAGGGGGCGCGGGAGCAGTTCTTC	TRBD1	few	13	TRBV7-9	TRBJ2-1
CASSYLGGGLGDTQYF	TGTGCCAGCAGCTACCTAGGGGGGGGGCTCGGAGATACGCAGTATTTT	-	-	16	TRBV7-2	TRBJ2-3
CASTETGTSRNEQFF	TGTGCCAGCACCGAGACCGGGACTAGTCGGAATGAGCAGTTCTTC	TRBD2	-	15	TRBV12-3/TRBV12-4	TRBJ2-1
CASSPTGTQTIYF	TGCGCCAGCAGCCCGACAGGGACTCAAACCATATATTTT	TRBD1	-	13	TRBV5-1	TRBJ1-3
CASSPDRPNTEAFF	TGTGCCAGCAGCCCGGACAGGCCAAACACTGAAGCTTTCTTT	TRBD1	many	14	TRBV27	TRBJ1-1
CSARDPMRHLPYEQYF	TGCAGTGCTAGAGATCCAATGAGACATCTTCCCTACGAGCAGTACTTC	-	few	16	TRBV20-1	TRBJ2-7
CASSLPREYTDTQYF	TGTGCCAGCAGTTTGCCCAGGGAATACACAGATACGCAGTATTTT	-	-	15	TRBV6-2/TRBV6-3	TRBJ2-3
CASSKGGEGPKFTGYTF	TGTGCCAGCAGTAAAGGGGGCGAAGGTCCAAAATTTACTGGCTACACCTTC	TRBD1	-	17	TRBV6-1	TRBJ1-2
CATPRRAAGITGELFF	TGTGCCACCCCTAGAAGGGCGGCAGGGATAACCGGGGAGCTGTTTTTT	-	few	16	TRBV25-1	TRBJ2-2
CSVLQGGTHQFF	TGCAGCGTTCTCCAGGGTGGGACACATCAGTTCTTC	-	-	12	TRBV29-1	TRBJ2-1
CASSRGDYRTDTQYF	TGTGCCAGCAGCCGGGGGGACTACCGCACAGATACGCAGTATTTT	TRBD2	few	15	TRBV27	TRBJ2-3
CSARATSNGELFF	TGCAGTGCTAGAGCCACATCCAACGGGGAGCTGTTTTTT	-	-	13	TRBV20-1	TRBJ2-2
CASSIEVEQYF	TGTGCCAGCAGTATAGAGGTGGAGCAGTACTTC	-	few	11	TRBV2	TRBJ2-7
CASSERPSGANVLTF	TGTGCCAGCAGTGAGCGTCCCTCTGGGGCCAACGTCCTGACTTTC	-	-	15	TRBV6-1	TRBJ2-6
CASSRTGAISGANVLTF	TGTGCCAGTAGCCGGACAGGGGCCATCTCTGGGGCCAACGTCCTGACTTTC	TRBD1	-	17	TRBV19	TRBJ2-6
CASAIRDRSSYEQYF	TGTGCCAGCGCCATCCGGGACAGAAGCTCCTACGAGCAGTACTTC	TRBD1	-	15	TRBV6-2/TRBV6-3	TRBJ2-7
CASSQGGKEAFF	TGTGCCAGCAGCCAAGGGGGGAAGGAAGCTTTCTTT	-	few	12	TRBV3-1	TRBJ1-1
CASSKGLAENNEQFF	TGTGCCAGCAGCAAGGGACTAGCGGAGAACAATGAGCAGTTCTTC	TRBD2	few	15	TRBV7-2	TRBJ2-1
CASSSRLAGGKEQYF	TGTGCCAGCAGCTCTCGACTAGCGGGAGGGAAAGAGCAGTACTTC	TRBD2	-	15	TRBV11-2	TRBJ2-7
CASSRTSLAADTQYF	TGTGCCAGCAGCCGGACTAGTCTGGCGGCAGATACGCAGTATTTT	TRBD2	few	15	TRBV12-3/TRBV12-4	TRBJ2-3
CASSSSNGNEQFF	TGTGCCAGCAGCTCCTCCAATGGCAATGAGCAGTTCTTC	-	-	13	TRBV7-9	TRBJ2-1
CASSSGQPGELFF	TGTGCCAGCAGCTCAGGACAGCCCGGGGAGCTGTTTTTT	-	few	13	TRBV7-9	TRBJ2-2
CATSRGGTSGKTDTQYF	TGTGCCACCAGCAGAGGAGGGACTAGCGGGAAGACAGATACGCAGTATTTT	TRBD2	-	17	TRBV15	TRBJ2-3
CSVVPGSQETQYF	TGCAGCGTTGTGCCGGGGTCCCAAGAGACCCAGTACTTC	-	few	13	TRBV29-1	TRBJ2-5
CASSLGHQKGYGYTF	TGTGCCAGCAGCTTGGGTCACCAGAAGGGTTATGGCTACACCTTC	-	few	15	TRBV5-6	TRBJ1-2
CASSYTLLGGGGTDTQYF	TGCGCCAGCAGCTACACACTGCTCGGGGGGGGCGGTACAGATACGCAGTATTTT	TRBD2	few	18	TRBV5-1	TRBJ2-3
CASSPRGGRFYEQYF	TGTGCCAGCAGCCCCCGCGGAGGCAGATTTTACGAGCAGTACTTC	-	many	15	TRBV7-2	TRBJ2-7
CASSYRTGVNTGELFF	TGTGCCAGCAGTTACCGGACAGGGGTCAACACCGGGGAGCTGTTTTTT	TRBD1	-	16	TRBV28	TRBJ2-2
CASSLEGLNSPLHF	TGTGCCAGCAGCTTAGAGGGCCTTAATTCACCCCTCCACTTT	-	few	14	TRBV7-9	TRBJ1-6
CASSIRGPTGELFF	TGTGCCAGTTCGATCAGGGGCCCTACCGGGGAGCTGTTTTTT	-	few	14	TRBV11-3	TRBJ2-2
CASSLGGTRNSPLHF	TGTGCCAGCAGTTTAGGTGGGACACGAAACTCACCCCTCCACTTT	-	few	15	TRBV12-3/TRBV12-4	TRBJ1-6
CASSPRQGAAFTQYF	TGTGCCAGCAGCCCTCGACAGGGGGCGGCCTTTACGCAGTATTTT	TRBD1	-	15	TRBV6-1	TRBJ2-3